Listed here are 15 T cell receptor beta chains from one sample, sequenced in a study of T cell responses to AZD1222 COVID-19 vaccine. The protocol was immunoSEQ multiplex PCR, while the TCRdb copy is restricted to in-frame clones and leaves out a portion. The data show around 120,000 clones, with around nine tenths seen just once and more than 3% held by the top ten. The sequenced sample was peripheral blood, obtained on day 0 of AZD1222 vaccination. These TCRs come from an adult in good health.

This clone has just one count. This chain connects TRBV19 to TRBJ1-1, with a weak D call TRBD1 (6 bases). The germline V gene has CDR1 LNHDA and CDR2 SQIVND (reference sequence). With 4 bases removed from V and 0 bases from J, the gap between germline ends came to 9 bases. This CDR3 has 14 residues. The CDR3 DNA is TGTGCCAGTAGTACCAGGGGATTGAACACTGAAGCTTTCTTT. Translating it yields CASSTRGLNTEAFF.

The CDR3 DNA is TGTGCCAGCAGCCACCTCGGGACAGGGCGGAATCAGCCCCAGCATTTT. Protein sequence: CASSHLGTGRNQPQHF. The J gene is TRBJ1-5, the V gene TRBV7-2; 9 nucleotides align to TRBD1. Germline-derived CDR1 and CDR2 are SGHTA and FQGNSA. Trimming at V came to 5 bases and at J to 4 bases, leaving 9 bases not matched to a gene. This CDR3 comprises 16 residues.

This chain links TRBV27 with TRBJ1-5, with TRBD1 matching over 9 bases. The germline V gene has CDR1 MNHEY and CDR2 SMNVEV (reference sequence). The CDR3 has 17 residues. With V trimmed by 5 bases and J by 3 bases, 11 bases remained unmatched. CDR3 coding DNA: TGTGCCAGCAGTCCTAGCCCCCGGGACAGGGCCAATCAGCCCCAGCATTTT. It encodes CASSPSPRDRANQPQHF.

This clone was detected once. The chain joins TRBV7-4 to TRBJ2-2; D is possibly TRBD1 (5 bases). Germline CDR1 is SGHVT and CDR2 is SQSDAQ. Trimming left V 5 bases short and J 1 base short, with 14 bases between. This CDR3 spans 16 amino acids. The CDR3 DNA follows: TGTGCCAGCAGCCAACAGGACGGAGAGAACACCGGGGAGCTGTTTTTT. Amino acids: CASSQQDGENTGELFF.

The genes are TRBV10-3 and TRBJ1-3, with D uncertain. The length of the CDR3 is 12 residues. Trimming took off 8 bases at V and 3 bases at J, with 8 bases between the two ends. In germline, CDR1 is ENHRY, CDR2 SYGVKD. CDR3 DNA sequence: TGTGCCATCCTCGGATATGGAAACACCATATATTTT. Translation: CAILGYGNTIYF.

V and J are TRBV5-6 and TRBJ1-2, with 8 bases identical to TRBD1. Germline V gene lookup returns CDR1 SGHDT and CDR2 YYEEEE. The V segment lost 4 bases and the J segment 0 bases; nucleotides outside the gene matches: 8. The CDR3 is 16 amino acids. In DNA, the CDR3 is TGTGCCAGCAGCCTGACAGGGGCCATAACTAACTATGGCTACACCTTC. Translation gives CASSLTGAITNYGYTF.

This chain links TRBV2 with TRBJ2-1; the match to TRBD1 covers 7 bases. The V and J ends lost 9 bases and 3 bases, in that order; junction bases with no gene match: 8. Germline V gene data show CDR1 as SNHLY and CDR2 as FYNNEI. This CDR3 comprises 14 residues. CDR3 coding DNA: TGTGCCAGTGGGGTCGGGACAGACTACAATGAGCAGTTCTTC. Its translation is CASGVGTDYNEQFF. Full variable domain (missing parts from reference TRBV2 and TRBJ2-1): EPEVTQTPSHQVTQMGQEVILRCVPISNHLYFYWYRQILGQKVEFLVSFYNNEISEKSEIFDDQFSVERPDGSNFTLKIRSTKLEDSAMYFCASGVGTDYNEQFFGPGTRLTVL.

In DNA, the CDR3 is TGTGCCAGCTCACCACCGACAGGGAACTATGGCTACACCTTC. This codes for CASSPPTGNYGYTF. The chain uses TRBV18 and TRBJ1-2, with TRBD1 matching 7 bases. Germline CDR1 and CDR2: KGHSH and LQKENI. J was trimmed by 2 bases and V by 0 bases; bases with no gene match: 0. The CDR3 loop spans 14 amino acids.

The chain is built from TRBV5-1 and TRBJ2-7; D possibly corresponds to TRBD1 (5 bases). Per the germline V gene, CDR1 is SGHRS and CDR2 is YFSETQ. The CDR3 spans 15 residues. Trimming pared 1 base from V and 4 bases from J, leaving 15 bases between. As DNA, the CDR3 is TGCGCCAGCAGCTTGTCCTGGGGCGCTCAATACGAGCAGTACTTC. Translating gives CASSLSWGAQYEQYF.

This chain joins TRBV7-9 and TRBJ1-5; no firm D call. Trimming removed 4 bases from V and 11 bases from J, with 12 bases in between. Germline-derived CDR1 and CDR2 are SEHNR and FQNEAQ (reference sequence). This CDR3 comprises 12 residues. CDR3 sequence reads: CASSSGVKTQHF. CDR3 bases: TGTGCCAGCAGCTCCGGGGTTAAGACCCAGCATTTT.

The chain employs TRBV6-5 and TRBJ2-3; no definite D call. Trimming pared 0 bases from V and 6 bases from J, leaving 7 bases between. The CDR3 contains 13 residues. The germline V gene has CDR1 MNHEY and CDR2 SVGAGI. The CDR3 spells CASSYSLLDTQYF. DNA for the CDR3: TGTGCCAGCAGTTACTCGTTGTTGGATACGCAGTATTTT.

This chain uses TRBV3-1 (or the pseudogene TRBV3-2) with TRBJ1-2; a weak D match, TRBD1 (5 bases). The CDR3 totals 14 residues. Germline CDR1 and CDR2: LGHDT and YNNKEL (reference sequence). The V gene lost 4 bases and the J gene lost 1 base, with 10 bases spanning the gap. CDR3 in amino acids: CASSRRGLNYGYTF. As DNA, the CDR3 is TGTGCCAGCAGCCGGCGGGGCCTTAACTATGGCTACACCTTC.

The V gene is TRBV5-1, the J gene TRBJ1-2, with D possibly TRBD1 on 5 matching bases. The CDR3 totals 15 residues. Germline V gives CDR1 SGHRS, CDR2 YFSETQ. Between the trimmed V and J ends, which lost 5 bases and 5 bases, there was a span of 19 bases. CDR3 coding DNA: TGCGCCAGCAGGACAGCAGTCCTTGATATTTATGGCTACACCTTC. Its protein is CASRTAVLDIYGYTF.

The chain links TRBV5-4 to TRBJ2-5, with 9 bases identical to TRBD1. With 1 base clipped from V and 1 base from J, the junction kept 5 bases outside the gene matches. CDR1 is SGHNT, CDR2 YYREEE, per germline (reference sequence). The CDR3 consists of 16 residues. The CDR3 DNA reads TGTGCCAGCAGCTTGCCGAGACAGGGGGTCCAAGAGACCCAGTACTTC. Translation gives CASSLPRQGVQETQYF.

CDR3 nucleotides: TGTGCCAGCAGCGTAGGTACGGGGTGGACAGGGCGGCCTCGAAACTACAATGAGCAGTTCTTC. Translating it yields CASSVGTGWTGRPRNYNEQFF. This chain joins TRBV9 and TRBJ2-1; 8 nucleotides match TRBD1. V shed 0 bases and J 3 bases; nucleotides not matched to a gene: 20. Looked up from germline, CDR1 is SGDLS and CDR2 is YYNGEE. The CDR3 runs to 21 residues.